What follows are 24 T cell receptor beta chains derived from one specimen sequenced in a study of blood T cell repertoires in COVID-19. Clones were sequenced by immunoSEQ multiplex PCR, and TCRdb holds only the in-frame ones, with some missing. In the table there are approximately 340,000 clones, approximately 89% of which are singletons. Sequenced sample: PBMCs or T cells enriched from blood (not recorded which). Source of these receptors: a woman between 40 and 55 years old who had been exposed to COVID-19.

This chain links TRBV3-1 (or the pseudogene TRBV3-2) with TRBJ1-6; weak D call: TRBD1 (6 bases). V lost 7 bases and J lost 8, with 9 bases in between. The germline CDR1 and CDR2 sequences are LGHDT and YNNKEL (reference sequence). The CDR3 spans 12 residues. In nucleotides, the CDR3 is TGTGCCAGCACCGCAGGGGATTCACCCCTCCACTTT. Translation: CASTAGDSPLHF.

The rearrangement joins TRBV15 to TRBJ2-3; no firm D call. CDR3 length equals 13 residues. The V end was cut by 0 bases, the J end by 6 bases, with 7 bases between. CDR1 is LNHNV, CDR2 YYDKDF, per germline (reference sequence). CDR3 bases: TGTGCCACCAGCAGAGAGAGTCGGGATACGCAGTATTTT. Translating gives CATSRESRDTQYF.

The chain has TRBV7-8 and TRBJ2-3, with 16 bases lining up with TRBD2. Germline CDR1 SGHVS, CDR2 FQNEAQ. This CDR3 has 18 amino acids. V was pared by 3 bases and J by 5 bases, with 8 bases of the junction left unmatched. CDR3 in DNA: TGTGCCAGCAGCTTGAGAGGGGGACTAGCGGGAGGGGTAGATACGCAGTATTTT. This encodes CASSLRGGLAGGVDTQYF.

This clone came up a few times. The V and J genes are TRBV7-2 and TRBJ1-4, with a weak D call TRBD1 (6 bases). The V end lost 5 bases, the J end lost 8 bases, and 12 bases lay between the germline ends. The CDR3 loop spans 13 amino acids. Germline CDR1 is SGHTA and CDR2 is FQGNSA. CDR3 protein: CASSPGAAEKLFF. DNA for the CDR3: TGTGCCAGCAGCCCAGGGGCGGCAGAAAAACTGTTTTTT. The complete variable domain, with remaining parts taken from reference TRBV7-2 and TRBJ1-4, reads GAGVSQSPSNKVTEKGKDVELRCDPISGHTALYWYRQSLGQGLEFLIYFQGNSAPDKSGLPSDRFSAERTGGSVSTLTIQRTQQEDSAVYLCASSPGAAEKLFFGSGTQLSVL.

The CDR3 protein is CATSRGRAGTEAFF. DNA for the CDR3: TGTGCCACCAGCAGGGGCAGGGCTGGCACTGAAGCTTTCTTT. V gene TRBV15 combines with J gene TRBJ1-1; TRBD1 might be the D (5 bases). V was clipped by 3 bases and J by 4 bases, with 12 bases between them. Germline V gives CDR1 LNHNV, CDR2 YYDKDF (reference sequence). The CDR3 has 14 residues.

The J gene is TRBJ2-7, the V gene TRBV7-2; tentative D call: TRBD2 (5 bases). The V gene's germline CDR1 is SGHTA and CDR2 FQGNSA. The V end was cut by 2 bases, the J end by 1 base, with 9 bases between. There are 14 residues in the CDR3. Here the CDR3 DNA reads TGTGCCAGCAGCTTACACGGGGATTCCTACGAGCAGTACTTC. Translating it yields CASSLHGDSYEQYF.

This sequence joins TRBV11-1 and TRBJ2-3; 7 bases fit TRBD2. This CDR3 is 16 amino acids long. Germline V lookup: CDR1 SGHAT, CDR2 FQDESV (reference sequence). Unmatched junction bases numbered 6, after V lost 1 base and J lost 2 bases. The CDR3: CASSLVEGLITDTQYF. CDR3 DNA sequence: TGTGCCAGCAGCTTAGTAGAGGGACTAATCACAGATACGCAGTATTTT.

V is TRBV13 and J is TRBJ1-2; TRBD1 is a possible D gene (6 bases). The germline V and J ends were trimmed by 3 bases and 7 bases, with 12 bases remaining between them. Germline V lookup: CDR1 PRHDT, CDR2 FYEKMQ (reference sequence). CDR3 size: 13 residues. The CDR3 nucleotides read TGTGCCAGCAGCTTGGACAGAAGGGGTGGCTACACCTTC. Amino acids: CASSLDRRGGYTF.

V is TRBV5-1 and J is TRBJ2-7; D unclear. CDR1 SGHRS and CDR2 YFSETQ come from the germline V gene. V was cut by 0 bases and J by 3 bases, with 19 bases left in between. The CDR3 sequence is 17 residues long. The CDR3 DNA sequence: TGCGCCAGCAGCTTGGCCCTCGTGGTGGGCACTTTCTACGAGCAGTACTTC. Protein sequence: CASSLALVVGTFYEQYF.

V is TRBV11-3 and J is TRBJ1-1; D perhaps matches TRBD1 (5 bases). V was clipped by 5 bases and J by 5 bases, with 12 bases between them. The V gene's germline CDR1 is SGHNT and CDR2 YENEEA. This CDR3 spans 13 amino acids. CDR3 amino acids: CASSRRGTTEAFF. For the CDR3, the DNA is TGTGCCAGCAGCCGTAGGGGAACAACTGAAGCTTTCTTT.

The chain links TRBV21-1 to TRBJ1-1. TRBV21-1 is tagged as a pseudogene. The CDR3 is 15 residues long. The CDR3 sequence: CASSNLRAGGTEAFF. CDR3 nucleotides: TGTGCCAGCAGCAATCTCAGGGCGGGGGGCACTGAAGCTTTCTTT.

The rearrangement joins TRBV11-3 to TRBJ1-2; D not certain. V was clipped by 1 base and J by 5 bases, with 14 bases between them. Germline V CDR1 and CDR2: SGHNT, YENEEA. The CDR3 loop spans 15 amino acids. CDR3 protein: CASSLGRARGYGYTF. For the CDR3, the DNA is TGTGCCAGCAGCTTAGGAAGAGCTCGAGGGTATGGCTACACCTTC.

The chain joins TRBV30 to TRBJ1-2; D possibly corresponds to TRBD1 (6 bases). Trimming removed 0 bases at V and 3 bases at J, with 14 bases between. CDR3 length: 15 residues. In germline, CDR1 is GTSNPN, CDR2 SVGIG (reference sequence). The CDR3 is CAWSVGGSSHYGYTF. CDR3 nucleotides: TGTGCCTGGAGTGTAGGGGGAAGCTCACACTATGGCTACACCTTC. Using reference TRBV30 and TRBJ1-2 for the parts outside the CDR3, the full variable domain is SQTIHQWPATLVQPVGSPLSLECTVEGTSNPNLYWYRQAAGRGLQLLFYSVGIGQISSEVPQNLSASRPQDRQFILSSKKLLLSDSGFYLCAWSVGGSSHYGYTFGSGTRLTVV.

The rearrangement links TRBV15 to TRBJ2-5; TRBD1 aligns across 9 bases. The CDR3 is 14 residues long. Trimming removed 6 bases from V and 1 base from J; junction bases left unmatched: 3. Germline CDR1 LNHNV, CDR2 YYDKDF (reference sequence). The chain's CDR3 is CATRDRGLQETQYF. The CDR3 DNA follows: TGTGCCACCAGGGACAGGGGTCTCCAAGAGACCCAGTACTTC. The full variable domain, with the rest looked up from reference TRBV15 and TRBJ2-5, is DAMVIQNPRYQVTQFGKPVTLSCSQTLNHNVMYWYQQKSSQAPKLLFHYYDKDFNNEADTPDNFQSRRPNTSFCFLDIRSPGLGDTAMYLCATRDRGLQETQYFGPGTRLLVL.

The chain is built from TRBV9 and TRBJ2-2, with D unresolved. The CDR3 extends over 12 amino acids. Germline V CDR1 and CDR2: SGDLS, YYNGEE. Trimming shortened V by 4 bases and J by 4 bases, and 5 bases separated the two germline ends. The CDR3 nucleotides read TGTGCCAGCAGCCCTTTCACCGGGGAGCTGTTTTTT. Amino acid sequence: CASSPFTGELFF. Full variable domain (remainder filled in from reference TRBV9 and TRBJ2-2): DSGVTQTPKHLITATGQRVTLRCSPRSGDLSVYWYQQSLDQGLQFLIQYYNGEERAKGNILERFSAQQFPDLHSELNLSSLELGDSALYFCASSPFTGELFFGEGSRLTVL.

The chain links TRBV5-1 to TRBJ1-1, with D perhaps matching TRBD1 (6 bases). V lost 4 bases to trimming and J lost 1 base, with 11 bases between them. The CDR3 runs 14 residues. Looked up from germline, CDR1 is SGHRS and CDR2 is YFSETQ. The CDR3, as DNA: TGCGCCAGCAGCCAACCGGACAGGAACACTGAAGCTTTCTTT. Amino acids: CASSQPDRNTEAFF. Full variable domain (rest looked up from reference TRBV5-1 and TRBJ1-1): KAGVTQTPRYLIKTRGQQVTLSCSPISGHRSVSWYQQTPGQGLQFLFEYFSETQRNKGNFPGRFSGRQFSNSRSEMNVSTLELGDSALYLCASSQPDRNTEAFFGQGTRLTVV.

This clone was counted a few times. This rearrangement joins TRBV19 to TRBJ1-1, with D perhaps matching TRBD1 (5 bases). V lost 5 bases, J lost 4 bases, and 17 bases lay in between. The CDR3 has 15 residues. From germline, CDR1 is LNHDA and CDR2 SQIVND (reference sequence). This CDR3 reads CASSQPRQLLTEAFF. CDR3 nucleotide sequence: TGTGCCAGTAGTCAGCCCAGACAGTTACTCACTGAAGCTTTCTTT.

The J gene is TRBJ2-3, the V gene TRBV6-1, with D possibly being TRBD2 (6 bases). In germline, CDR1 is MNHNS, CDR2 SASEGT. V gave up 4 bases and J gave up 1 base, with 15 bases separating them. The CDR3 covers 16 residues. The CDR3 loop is CASSGEGTWGTDTQYF. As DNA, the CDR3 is TGTGCCAGCAGTGGAGAGGGGACTTGGGGCACAGATACGCAGTATTTT.

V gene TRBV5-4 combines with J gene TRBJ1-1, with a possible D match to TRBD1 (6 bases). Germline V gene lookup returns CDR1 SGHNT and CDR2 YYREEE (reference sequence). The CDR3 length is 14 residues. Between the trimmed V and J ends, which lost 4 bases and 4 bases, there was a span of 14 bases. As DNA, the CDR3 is TGTGCCAGCAGCGTACCGGGACAACTCACTGAAGCTTTCTTT. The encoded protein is CASSVPGQLTEAFF.

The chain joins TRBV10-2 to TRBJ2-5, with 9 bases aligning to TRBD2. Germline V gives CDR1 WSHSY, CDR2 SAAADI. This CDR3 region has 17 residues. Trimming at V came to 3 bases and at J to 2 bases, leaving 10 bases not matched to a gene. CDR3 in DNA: TGCGCCAGCAGTGATATTCCAGCGGGAGGTTGGCAAGAGACCCAGTACTTC. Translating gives CASSDIPAGGWQETQYF.

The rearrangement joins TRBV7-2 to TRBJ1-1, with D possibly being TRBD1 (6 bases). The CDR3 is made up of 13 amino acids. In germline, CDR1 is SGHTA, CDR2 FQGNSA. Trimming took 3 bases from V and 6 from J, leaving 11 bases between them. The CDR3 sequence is CASSFTGNPEAFF. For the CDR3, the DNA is TGTGCCAGCAGCTTTACAGGGAATCCTGAAGCTTTCTTT.

The CDR3: CASSLPGQGASETEAFF. The CDR3 DNA reads as TGTGCCAGCAGCTTACCTGGACAGGGGGCGAGTGAGACTGAAGCTTTCTTT. This rearrangement joins TRBV7-3 to TRBJ1-1; 11 bases are shared with TRBD1. Germline lookup yields CDR1 SGHTA and CDR2 FQGTGA. The CDR3 sequence is 17 residues long. Trimming at V came to 2 bases and at J to 5 bases, leaving 10 bases not matched to a gene.

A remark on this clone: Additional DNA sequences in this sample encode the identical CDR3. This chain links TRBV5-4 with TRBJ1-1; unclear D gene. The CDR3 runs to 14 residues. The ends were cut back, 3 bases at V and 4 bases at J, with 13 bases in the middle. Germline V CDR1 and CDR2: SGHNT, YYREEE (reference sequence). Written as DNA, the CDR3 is TGTGCCAGCAGCTCCACGGGAGGAGGCACTGAAGCTTTCTTT. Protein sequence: CASSSTGGGTEAFF.

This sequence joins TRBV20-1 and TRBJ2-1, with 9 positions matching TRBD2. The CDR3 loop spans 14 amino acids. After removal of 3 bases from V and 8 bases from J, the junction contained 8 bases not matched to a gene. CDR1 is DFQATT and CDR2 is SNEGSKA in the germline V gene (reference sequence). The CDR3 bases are TGCAGTGCTAGTCTAGGACTAGCGCGCGATGAGCAGTTCTTC. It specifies CSASLGLARDEQFF.